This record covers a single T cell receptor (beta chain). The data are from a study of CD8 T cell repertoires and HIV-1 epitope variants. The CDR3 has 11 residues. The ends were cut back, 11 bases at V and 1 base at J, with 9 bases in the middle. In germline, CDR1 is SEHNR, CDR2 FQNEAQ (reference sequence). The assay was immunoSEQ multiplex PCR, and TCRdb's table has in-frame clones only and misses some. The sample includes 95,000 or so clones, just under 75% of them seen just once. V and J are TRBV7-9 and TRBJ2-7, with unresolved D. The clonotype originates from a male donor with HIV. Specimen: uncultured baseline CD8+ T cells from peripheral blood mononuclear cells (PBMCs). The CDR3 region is CASGTSYEQYF. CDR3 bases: TGTGCCTCGGGTACGTCCTACGAGCAGTACTTC.